This paragraph covers one T cell receptor (beta chain) sequence. No antigen is known for it. Trimming shortened V by 2 bases and J by 5 bases, and 16 bases separated the two germline ends. CDR3 length equals 15 residues. CDR1 and CDR2 (germline): MNHNS, SASEGT. These data originate in a study of OX40 agonist ivuxolimab in advanced cancers. Study-level background: Allowance was made for prior anti-PD-1, anti-PD-L1 or anti-CTLA-4 therapy, and 40% to 45% had some.

TCRdb's copy holds only in-frame clones and misses some; the assay was immunoSEQ multiplex PCR. The repertoire consists of around 79,000 clones, with about 88% occurring once and the leading ten covering less than 0.8%. Overall study results and limits: Low normalized clonal expansion also occurred in some nonresponding patients. There was clonal expansion of CD4+ and CD8+ blood T cells by week 6 at 0.1 to 3.0 mg/kg. People who partly responded at 0.1-3.0 mg/kg had some of the least clonal expansion seen.

V usage is TRBV6-1 and J usage is TRBJ2-7; D might be TRBD2 (6 bases). Specimen: CD4+ or CD8+ T cells sorted from blood, collected in a trial of the OX40 agonist ivuxolimab. The source of this sequence is an adult with an advanced solid tumor such as melanoma, head and neck, liver or kidney cancer. In nucleotides, the CDR3 is TGTGCCAGCAGTGAATATATTGGGACTCCTGACGAGCAGTACTTC. Protein sequence: CASSEYIGTPDEQYF.